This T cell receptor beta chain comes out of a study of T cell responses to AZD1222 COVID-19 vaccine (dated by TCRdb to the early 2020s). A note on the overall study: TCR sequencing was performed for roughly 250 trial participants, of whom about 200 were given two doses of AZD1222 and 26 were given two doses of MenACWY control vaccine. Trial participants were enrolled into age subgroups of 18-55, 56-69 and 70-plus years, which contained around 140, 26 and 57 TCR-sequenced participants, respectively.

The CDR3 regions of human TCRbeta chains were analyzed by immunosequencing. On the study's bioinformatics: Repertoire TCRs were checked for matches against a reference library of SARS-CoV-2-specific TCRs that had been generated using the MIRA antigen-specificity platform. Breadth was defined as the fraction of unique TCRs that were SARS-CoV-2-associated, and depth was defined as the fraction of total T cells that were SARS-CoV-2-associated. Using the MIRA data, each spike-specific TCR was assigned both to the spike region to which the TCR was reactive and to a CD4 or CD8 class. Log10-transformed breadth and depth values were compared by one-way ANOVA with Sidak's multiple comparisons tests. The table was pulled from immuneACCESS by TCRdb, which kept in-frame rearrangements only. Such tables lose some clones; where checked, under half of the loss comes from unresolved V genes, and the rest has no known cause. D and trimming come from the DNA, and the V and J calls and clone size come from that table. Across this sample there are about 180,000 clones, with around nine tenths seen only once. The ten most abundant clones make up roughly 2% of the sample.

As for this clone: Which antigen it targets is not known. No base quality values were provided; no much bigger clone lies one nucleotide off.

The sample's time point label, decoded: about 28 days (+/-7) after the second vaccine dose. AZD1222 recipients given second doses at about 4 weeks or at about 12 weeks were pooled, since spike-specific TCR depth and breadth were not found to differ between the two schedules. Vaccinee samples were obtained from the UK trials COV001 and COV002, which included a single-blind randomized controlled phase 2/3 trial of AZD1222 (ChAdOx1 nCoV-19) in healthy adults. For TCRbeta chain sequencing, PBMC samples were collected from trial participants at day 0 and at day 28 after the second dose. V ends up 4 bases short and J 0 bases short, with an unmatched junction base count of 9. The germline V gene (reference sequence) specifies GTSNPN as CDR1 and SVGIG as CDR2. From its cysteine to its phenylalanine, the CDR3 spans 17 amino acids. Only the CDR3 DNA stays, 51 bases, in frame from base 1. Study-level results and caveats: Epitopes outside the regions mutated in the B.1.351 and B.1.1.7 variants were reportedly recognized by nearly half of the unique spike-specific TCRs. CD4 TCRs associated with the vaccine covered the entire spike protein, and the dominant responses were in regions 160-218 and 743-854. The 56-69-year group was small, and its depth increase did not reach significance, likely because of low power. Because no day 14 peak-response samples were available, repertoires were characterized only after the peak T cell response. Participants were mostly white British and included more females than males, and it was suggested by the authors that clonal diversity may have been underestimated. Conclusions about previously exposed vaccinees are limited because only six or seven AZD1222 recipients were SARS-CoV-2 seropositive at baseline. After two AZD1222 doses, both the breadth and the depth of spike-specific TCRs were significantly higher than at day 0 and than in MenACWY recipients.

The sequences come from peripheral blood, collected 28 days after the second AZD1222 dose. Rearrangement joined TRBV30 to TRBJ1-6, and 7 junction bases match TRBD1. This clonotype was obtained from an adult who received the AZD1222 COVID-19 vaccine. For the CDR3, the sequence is CAWTRQGLSSYNSPLHF. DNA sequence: TGTGCCTGGACAAGACAGGGACTGAGCTCCTATAATTCACCCCTCCACTTT. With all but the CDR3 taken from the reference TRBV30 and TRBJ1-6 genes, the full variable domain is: SQTIHQWPATLVQPVGSPLSLECTVEGTSNPNLYWYRQAAGRGLQLLFYSVGIGQISSEVPQNLSASRPQDRQFILSSKKLLLSDSGFYLCAWTRQGLSSYNSPLHFGNGTRLTVT.